This is a list of T cell receptor beta chains from one sample in a study of blood T cell repertoires in COVID-19. Sequencing was performed with immunoSEQ multiplex PCR; in TCRdb, only in-frame clones are kept and a portion is missing. The profile shows 150,000 to 200,000 clones, about 70% of them singletons. The material sequenced was peripheral blood. The source of these receptors is a woman in her forties or fifties with active or convalescent COVID-19. Both conserved end residues are part of each CDR3. A row's size may be missing; if present it is once, few, many or a size class.

J	V	size	CDR3
TRBJ1-1	TRBV7-8	once	CASSLVGRLMNTEAFF
TRBJ1-1	TRBV9	.	CASSVEGEVTEAFF
TRBJ2-7	TRBV7-3	.	CASARDGLSEQYF
TRBJ2-1	TRBV7-2	.	CASSLDSGSRNEQFF
TRBJ2-3	TRBV7-3	.	CASSPGTGDDTQYF
TRBJ2-3	TRBV29-1	.	CSVVGALESSDTQYF
TRBJ1-1	TRBV7-2	.	CASSPGLGANTEAFF
TRBJ1-1	TRBV12-3/TRBV12-4	once	CASSGLGIEAFF
TRBJ1-2	TRBV9	.	CASSQNTGGSSYGYTF
TRBJ1-5	TRBV30	few	CAWTQGKSNQPQHF
TRBJ2-3	TRBV27	.	CASSLRARHSGTDTQYF
TRBJ1-2	TRBV11-2	.	CASSARDRAYANYGYTF
TRBJ1-1	TRBV20-1	.	CSASPPGEFTEAFF
TRBJ1-2	TRBV6-2/TRBV6-3	.	CASSLPGSHGYTF
TRBJ2-1	TRBV6-5	.	CASRGLAGEVNEQFF
TRBJ2-5	TRBV7-9	.	CASSLVTSGGETQYF
TRBJ2-3	TRBV5-5	.	CASSLDPGTDTQYF
TRBJ1-2	TRBV14	.	CASSQDRDTRYTF
TRBJ1-2	TRBV14	few	CASSRSRTGGYGYTF
TRBJ1-3	TRBV30	.	CAWSVPLPLLSGNTIYF
TRBJ1-3	TRBV5-6	.	CASSWSGTEVSGNTIYF
TRBJ1-1	TRBV10-2	few	CASSELEGTNTEAFF
TRBJ2-7	TRBV7-3	few	CASSPGERGLTYEQYF
TRBJ1-6	TRBV28	.	CASTPGTGWNSPLHF
TRBJ1-1	TRBV13	few	CASSLAARTEAFF
TRBJ2-2	TRBV5-6	.	CASSLFRAGANTGELFF